This T cell receptor beta chain derives from a study of Graves' ophthalmopathy and Graves' hyperthyroidism. Study-level results: With approximately 88% sensitivity and roughly 76% specificity, a 13-signature model separated ophthalmopathy from stable hyperthyroidism.

Researchers took RNA transcripts and amplified TCR beta CDR3 regions from them. HTBI primers were employed in first-round RT-PCR, then a second-round multiplex PCR followed. TCRdb reprocessed the multiplex PCR reads via MiXCR and lists one record per CDR3 protein. The top ten hold over 2.5% of the sample, which has around 660,000 distinct CDR3 sequences, about 38% seen once. Germline V gene lookup returns CDR1 SGDLS and CDR2 YYNGEE. Trimming removed 3 bases from V and 7 bases from J; junction bases left unmatched: 8. This CDR3 spans 15 amino acids. Worth noting for this clonotype: Its antigen is unidentified.

The receptor comes from an adult man with Graves' ophthalmopathy. The V call is TRBV9, the J call TRBJ2-2, with 8 bases aligning to TRBD1. What was sequenced was peripheral blood. The CDR3 reads CASSADGTGGGELFF. The CDR3 DNA is TGTGCCAGCAGCGCCGACGGAACAGGGGGCGGGGAGCTGTTTTTT.